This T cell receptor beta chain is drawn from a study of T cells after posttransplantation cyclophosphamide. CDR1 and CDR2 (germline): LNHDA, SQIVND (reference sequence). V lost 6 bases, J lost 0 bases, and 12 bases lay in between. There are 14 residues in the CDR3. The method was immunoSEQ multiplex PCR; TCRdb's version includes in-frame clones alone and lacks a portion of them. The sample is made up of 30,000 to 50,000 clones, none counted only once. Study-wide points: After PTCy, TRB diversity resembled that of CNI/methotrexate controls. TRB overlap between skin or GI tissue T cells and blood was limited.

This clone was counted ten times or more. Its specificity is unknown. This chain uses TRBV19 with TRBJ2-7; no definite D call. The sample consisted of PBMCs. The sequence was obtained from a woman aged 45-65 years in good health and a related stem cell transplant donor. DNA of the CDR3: TGTGCCAGTAGGGTTGACTGGAGCTCCTACGAGCAGTACTTC. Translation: CASRVDWSSYEQYF.